Below, 27 T cell receptor beta chains from the same sample are listed, as sequenced in a study of shared clonotypes between healthy human individuals. Method: immunoSEQ multiplex PCR; TCRdb's copy keeps in-frame clones and lacks some. The sample holds about 2.5 million clones, 80% to 95% seen once. Sample: naive CD4+ T cells from PBMCs. Stated subset: CD45RA+ positively selected. The receptors shown here come from a man between 18 and 29 years old in good health. Some clones in this sample may be carry-over from other donors' samples.

This sequence joins TRBV27 and TRBJ2-7, with D hard to call. V was clipped by 3 bases and J by 6 bases, with 12 bases between them. Germline CDR1 reads MNHEY; CDR2 reads SMNVEV (reference sequence). The CDR3 totals 13 residues. CDR3 nucleotides: TGTGCCAGCAGTTTCAGAGAGCGCTCCGAGCAGTACTTC. It translates to CASSFRERSEQYF.

Only one count was recorded for this clone. The chain couples TRBV5-3 to TRBJ2-7; weak D call: TRBD1 (5 bases). TRBV5-3 is treated as an ORF (open reading frame) with a function not yet certain. The CDR3 has 13 amino acids. V dropped 0 bases and J dropped 6 bases, with 10 bases sitting between them. In DNA form, the CDR3 reads TGTGCCAGAAGCTTGGCAGGGATGGCCGAGCAGTACTTC. Protein: CARSLAGMAEQYF.

This clone is a singleton in its sample. The CDR3 loop is CAWDSNIEAFF. DNA of the CDR3: TGTGCCTGGGACAGCAATATTGAAGCTTTCTTT. The V call is TRBV30, the J call TRBJ1-1, with D possibly TRBD1 on 5 matching bases. Germline V CDR1 and CDR2: GTSNPN, SVGIG (reference sequence). CDR3 size: 11 residues. V gave up 5 bases and J gave up 7 bases, with 11 bases separating them.

The rearrangement links TRBV10-3 to TRBJ2-2; TRBD2 aligns across 9 bases. Unmatched junction bases numbered 5, after V lost 0 bases and J lost 0 bases. Germline assignment: CDR1 ENHRY and CDR2 SYGVKD. This CDR3 is built from 18 residues. The DNA for the CDR3 is TGTGCCATCAGTGAGTCGGGACTAGCTAGCGCGAACACCGGGGAGCTGTTTTTT. Its translation is CAISESGLASANTGELFF.

The V call is TRBV7-9, the J call TRBJ1-4; D gene unclear. The CDR3 has 15 amino acids. Deletions cut 3 bases from V and 1 base from J, with 9 bases between. Looked up from germline, CDR1 is SEHNR and CDR2 is FQNEAQ (reference sequence). CDR3 nucleotides: TGTGCCAGCAGCTTTCCGAGGGAAACTAATGAAAAACTGTTTTTT. Protein sequence: CASSFPRETNEKLFF.

The chain recombines TRBV19 with TRBJ2-7; TRBD1 aligns across 8 bases. The CDR3 extends over 14 amino acids. Germline CDR1 LNHDA, CDR2 SQIVND (reference sequence). The V and J ends lost 6 bases and 2 bases, in that order; junction bases with no gene match: 6. CDR3 sequence (DNA): TGTGCCAGTAGGGACAGGGCAGAGGCCTACGAGCAGTACTTC. Amino acid sequence: CASRDRAEAYEQYF.

V usage is TRBV2 and J usage is TRBJ1-1; D uncertain. The CDR3 runs 13 residues. V was shortened by 0 bases and J by 5 bases, with 7 bases between the two germline ends. Germline V gives CDR1 SNHLY, CDR2 FYNNEI. Here the CDR3 DNA reads TGTGCCAGCAGTGAAGCCTCCAGGACTGAAGCTTTCTTT. It yields the protein CASSEASRTEAFF.

This clone occurred a few times. The CDR3 protein is CASSSRWQEGNQPQHF. The CDR3 DNA follows: TGTGCCAGCAGCTCACGTTGGCAGGAGGGAAATCAGCCCCAGCATTTT. V usage is TRBV5-5 and J usage is TRBJ1-5; the D is unclear. Trimming took 3 bases from V and 4 from J, leaving 17 bases between them. This CDR3 has 16 residues. Germline V gene data show CDR1 as SGHKS and CDR2 as YYEKEE (reference sequence).

This clone came up once. The chain employs TRBV11-2 and TRBJ2-7; 9 bases agree with TRBD2. Germline lookup yields CDR1 SGHAT and CDR2 FQNNGV. The CDR3 consists of 14 residues. V was pared by 3 bases and J by 7 bases, with 7 bases of the junction left unmatched. Here the CDR3 reads CASSLGLAGREQYF. For the CDR3, the DNA is TGTGCCAGCAGCTTGGGTCTAGCGGGGAGGGAGCAGTACTTC.

CDR3: CASSDVGTGMLYEQYF. Written as DNA, the CDR3 is TGTGCCAGCAGTGATGTTGGGACAGGGATGCTGTACGAGCAGTACTTC. V usage is TRBV2 and J usage is TRBJ2-7; TRBD1 matches 9 bases. The V gene's germline CDR1 is SNHLY and CDR2 FYNNEI. This CDR3 has 16 amino acids. After removal of 3 bases from V and 4 bases from J, the junction contained 10 bases not matched to a gene.

The chain uses TRBV19 and TRBJ2-1, with TRBD1 matching 7 bases. V trimming: 6 bases; J trimming: 6 bases; junction bases outside the gene matches: 2. CDR3 length: 12 residues. The germline gives CDR1 LNHDA, CDR2 SQIVND (reference sequence). CDR3 nucleotide sequence: TGTGCCAGTAGGGGACAGCCCAATGAGCAGTTCTTC. It yields the protein CASRGQPNEQFF. Combining the CDR3 with reference TRBV19 and TRBJ2-1 gives the whole variable domain DGGITQSPKYLFRKEGQNVTLSCEQNLNHDAMYWYRQDPGQGLRLIYYSQIVNDFQKGDIAEGYSVSREKKESFPLTVTSAQKNPTAFYLCASRGQPNEQFFGPGTRLTVL.

This clone has just one count. The chain carries TRBV28 and TRBJ2-2; possible D gene TRBD1, 7 bases. The CDR3 is 13 residues long. Germline V gives CDR1 MDHEN, CDR2 SYDVKM. Trimming removed 6 bases at V and 10 bases at J, with 15 bases between. The CDR3 here is CASSTRGTEELFF. Here the CDR3 DNA reads TGTGCCAGCAGCACCCGGGGGACAGAGGAGCTGTTTTTT. Full variable domain (remainder filled in from reference TRBV28 and TRBJ2-2): DVKVTQSSRYLVKRTGEKVFLECVQDMDHENMFWYRQDPGLGLRLIYFSYDVKMKEKGDIPEGYSVSREKKERFSLILESASTNQTSMYLCASSTRGTEELFFGEGSRLTVL.

The chain uses TRBV7-2 and TRBJ2-1; 12 positions agree with TRBD2. Trimming took 8 bases from V and 7 from J; bases not matched to a gene: 6. There are 14 residues in the CDR3. Germline V gives CDR1 SGHTA, CDR2 FQGNSA. CDR3 nucleotides: TGTGCCAGCTCGGCGACTAGCGGGAGAAATGAGCAGTTCTTC. Amino acid sequence: CASSATSGRNEQFF.

CDR3 sequence: CASSPRAGYEQYF. The CDR3 DNA follows: TGTGCCAGCAGTCCCCGAGCAGGGTACGAGCAGTACTTC. This chain joins TRBV28 and TRBJ2-7, with a possible D match to TRBD1 (5 bases). CDR1 and CDR2 (germline): MDHEN, SYDVKM. This CDR3 region has 13 residues. Between the trimmed V and J ends, which lost 5 bases and 4 bases, there was a span of 12 bases.

This clone came up once. This chain connects TRBV18 to TRBJ1-5, with 8 bases that match TRBD1. The ends lost 2 bases at V and 2 bases at J; junction bases unmatched: 8. Germline values: CDR1 KGHSH, CDR2 LQKENI. The CDR3 runs 17 residues. The CDR3, as DNA: TGTGCCAGCTCACCAGCTACAACAGGGGGAGGCAATCAGCCCCAGCATTTT. Protein: CASSPATTGGGNQPQHF.

The chain combines TRBV12-5 with TRBJ2-1; D perhaps matches TRBD2 (6 bases). Germline V lookup: CDR1 LGHNT, CDR2 FRNRAP. With 1 base removed from V and 1 base from J, the gap between germline ends came to 14 bases. There are 17 residues in the CDR3. The CDR3 DNA reads TGTGCTAGTGGTTTGGCCACTAGCTTTCAGTCCTACAATGAGCAGTTCTTC. It yields the protein CASGLATSFQSYNEQFF.

The rearrangement links TRBV6-1 to TRBJ2-2; D is unclear. The CDR3 consists of 14 residues. Germline loops: CDR1 MNHNS, CDR2 SASEGT. Trimming took 5 bases from V and 2 from J, leaving 9 bases between them. The CDR3 region is CASSNSPNTGELFF. CDR3 DNA: TGTGCCAGCAGTAACAGCCCCAACACCGGGGAGCTGTTTTTT.

V gene TRBV27 combines with J gene TRBJ2-5; TRBD2 matches at 7 bases. Unmatched junction bases numbered 2, after V lost 2 bases and J lost 2 bases. Per germline, CDR1 MNHEY and CDR2 SMNVEV (reference sequence). The CDR3 loop spans 14 amino acids. The CDR3 DNA reads as TGTGCCAGCAGTTTAGCGGGAGTTCAAGAGACCCAGTACTTC. It is translated as CASSLAGVQETQYF.

The chain recombines TRBV5-1 with TRBJ1-1; D is ambiguous. V lost 4 bases to trimming and J lost 0 bases, with 10 bases between them. CDR1 is SGHRS, CDR2 YFSETQ, per germline. CDR3 length: 14 residues. The CDR3 reads CASSPYTLNTEAFF. The CDR3 bases are TGCGCCAGCAGCCCTTATACTTTGAACACTGAAGCTTTCTTT.

The CDR3 sequence: CASSPPKGGNTGELFF. In nucleotides, the CDR3 is TGCGCCAGCAGCCCGCCGAAAGGGGGGAACACCGGGGAGCTGTTTTTT. The chain uses TRBV5-1 and TRBJ2-2; the D gene is possibly TRBD1 (6 bases). The V end was cut by 4 bases, the J end by 1 base, with 14 bases between. CDR1 and CDR2 from the germline V gene are SGHRS and YFSETQ. CDR3 length: 16 residues.

CDR3 sequence: CASSPPILSYGYTF. CDR3 nucleotide sequence: TGTGCCAGCAGTCCCCCTATCTTGTCCTATGGCTACACCTTC. The chain links TRBV28 to TRBJ1-2; D not resolved. Germline-derived CDR1 and CDR2 are MDHEN and SYDVKM. The length of the CDR3 is 14 residues. V lost 5 bases and J 4 bases, leaving 14 bases between the germline ends.

Comment on this clone: This CDR3 is also generated by other DNA sequences in the sample. The chain carries TRBV10-3 and TRBJ1-5, with 9 nucleotides matching TRBD1. The CDR3 is 12 residues long. V lost 10 bases to trimming and J lost 4 bases; unmatched junction nucleotides: 2. Germline CDR1 and CDR2: ENHRY and SYGVKD. The CDR3 loop is CATGQGNQPQHF. The CDR3 region has the DNA TGTGCCACCGGACAGGGGAATCAGCCCCAGCATTTT.

The gene calls are TRBV5-1 and TRBJ2-2; D uncertain. The CDR3 runs to 14 residues. Germline CDR1 and CDR2: SGHRS and YFSETQ. V lost 4 bases, J lost 1 base, and 8 bases lay in between. CDR3 sequence: CASSIQGNTGELFF. The CDR3 bases are TGCGCCAGCAGCATCCAAGGGAACACCGGGGAGCTGTTTTTT.

This sequence joins TRBV11-2 and TRBJ2-3, with TRBD2 matching over 10 bases. The V segment lost 1 base and the J segment 5 bases; nucleotides outside the gene matches: 3. This CDR3 has 15 residues. Germline lookup yields CDR1 SGHAT and CDR2 FQNNGV. CDR3 sequence reads: CASSLGPSGRDTQYF. DNA of the CDR3: TGTGCCAGCAGCTTAGGTCCTAGCGGGAGAGATACGCAGTATTTT.

The V call is TRBV30, the J call TRBJ1-1, with D hard to call. The germline V gene has CDR1 GTSNPN and CDR2 SVGIG (reference sequence). V was shortened by 5 bases and J by 1 base, with 8 bases between the two germline ends. This CDR3 region has 12 residues. CDR3: CAWGPWNTEAFF. The CDR3 nucleotides are TGTGCCTGGGGCCCGTGGAACACTGAAGCTTTCTTT. Based on the CDR3 plus reference TRBV30 and TRBJ1-1, the full variable domain is SQTIHQWPATLVQPVGSPLSLECTVEGTSNPNLYWYRQAAGRGLQLLFYSVGIGQISSEVPQNLSASRPQDRQFILSSKKLLLSDSGFYLCAWGPWNTEAFFGQGTRLTVV.

The V and J genes are TRBV5-4 and TRBJ2-1, with TRBD2 matching 10 bases. This CDR3 region has 15 residues. Germline CDR1 SGHNT, CDR2 YYREEE (reference sequence). After removal of 2 bases from V and 5 bases from J, the junction contained 4 bases not matched to a gene. The DNA for the CDR3 is TGTGCCAGCAGCTTCCCTAGCGGGAGAGACAATGAGCAGTTCTTC. This translates into CASSFPSGRDNEQFF. The whole variable domain, filled in from reference TRBV5-4 and TRBJ2-1, reads ETGVTQSPTHLIKTRGQQVTLRCSSQSGHNTVSWYQQALGQGPQFIFQYYREEENGRGNFPPRFSGLQFPNYSSELNVNALELDDSALYLCASSFPSGRDNEQFFGPGTRLTVL.

In its sample, this clone was seen a few times. V is TRBV28 and J is TRBJ2-1, with D unresolved. The CDR3 sequence is 13 residues long. V lost 2 bases to trimming and J lost 7 bases, with 9 bases between them. The V gene's germline CDR1 is MDHEN and CDR2 SYDVKM. The CDR3 sequence: CASSLVNGNEQFF. In DNA, the CDR3 is TGTGCCAGCAGTTTAGTTAACGGGAATGAGCAGTTCTTC.